The 9 T cell receptor beta chains in this list originate from one sample, sequenced in a study of T cell responses to AZD1222 COVID-19 vaccine (dated by TCRdb to the early 2020s). This specimen's time point label, interpreted: baseline before first vaccination. Libraries were made using the immunoSEQ multiplex PCR assay. TCRdb limited this immuneACCESS table to in-frame rearrangements with V and J called. A share of clones is missing; checked studies link under half to unresolved V genes, and the rest is unexplained. In all, the sample holds 150,000 or so clones, and around 90% of those were seen once. Approximately 3.1% of the sample is in the top ten clones. The source was peripheral blood, collected on day 0 of AZD1222 vaccination. The source is an adult in good health.

The genes are TRBV2 and TRBJ2-1; 9 bases are shared with TRBD2. The CDR3 has 15 amino acids. Germline trimming cut 2 bases from V and 2 bases from J; bases unmatched to any gene: 1. CDR1 SNHLY and CDR2 FYNNEI come from the germline V gene. CDR3 residues: CASSELAGPYNEQFF. In nucleotides, the CDR3 is TGTGCCAGCAGTGAACTAGCGGGGCCCTACAATGAGCAGTTCTTC.

This clone was counted a few times. This chain links TRBV6-5 with TRBJ2-6; TRBD1 might be the D (5 bases). CDR1 and CDR2 (germline): MNHEY, SVGAGI. V was shortened by 7 bases and J by 1 base, with 11 bases between the two germline ends. This CDR3 spans 15 amino acids. The CDR3 here is CASTTGLSGANVLTF. CDR3 coding DNA: TGTGCCAGCACTACAGGTCTTTCTGGGGCCAACGTCCTGACTTTC.

The chain couples TRBV5-8 to TRBJ2-3, with D possibly being TRBD1 or TRBD2 (5 bases each). This CDR3 is 17 amino acids long. Germline V gene data show CDR1 as SGHTS and CDR2 as YDEGEE. V lost 4 bases to trimming and J lost 1 base, with 19 bases between them. The CDR3 reads CASSPHWGGLGTDTQYF. The CDR3 bases are TGTGCCAGCAGCCCCCACTGGGGCGGGCTAGGCACAGATACGCAGTATTTT.

The chain uses TRBV5-1 and TRBJ2-2; 8 bases align to TRBD1. The ends lost 3 bases at V and 0 bases at J; junction bases unmatched: 4. This CDR3 has 16 amino acids. Germline V gene data show CDR1 as SGHRS and CDR2 as YFSETQ. The CDR3 DNA reads TGCGCCAGCAGCTCCCGGACAGGGACGAACACCGGGGAGCTGTTTTTT. Translating gives CASSSRTGTNTGELFF.

The chain is built from TRBV5-4 and TRBJ2-5, with a tentative D call TRBD1 (6 bases). Germline CDR1 is SGHNT and CDR2 is YYREEE (reference sequence). This CDR3 is built from 13 residues. Trimming cost V 4 bases and J 4 bases, with 11 bases left between them. This CDR3 reads CASSPTGRETQYF. The DNA for the CDR3 is TGTGCCAGCAGCCCCACAGGGAGAGAGACCCAGTACTTC.

The genes are TRBV7-9 and TRBJ1-2; D is undetermined. V lost 1 base to trimming and J lost 4 bases, with 4 bases between them. Germline lookup yields CDR1 SEHNR and CDR2 FQNEAQ (reference sequence). CDR3 length equals 12 residues. CDR3 in amino acids: CASSLGTYGYTF. The CDR3 DNA reads as TGTGCCAGCAGCTTAGGGACCTATGGCTACACCTTC.

The sample holds one count of this clone. The gene calls are TRBV9 and TRBJ2-1; no clear D gene. The germline V gene encodes CDR1 SGDLS and CDR2 YYNGEE. V was cut by 0 bases and J by 4 bases, with 8 bases left in between. This CDR3 comprises 14 residues. The DNA for the CDR3 is TGTGCCAGCAGCGTAGGAGTGTCGTACAATGAGCAGTTCTTC. This sequence encodes CASSVGVSYNEQFF. Using reference TRBV9 and TRBJ2-1 for the parts outside the CDR3, the full variable domain is DSGVTQTPKHLITATGQRVTLRCSPRSGDLSVYWYQQSLDQGLQFLIQYYNGEERAKGNILERFSAQQFPDLHSELNLSSLELGDSALYFCASSVGVSYNEQFFGPGTRLTVL.

The chain uses TRBV7-8 and TRBJ2-7, with D maybe TRBD1 (6 bases). Germline V gene sequence: CDR1 SGHVS, CDR2 FQNEAQ. CDR3 length: 13 amino acids. The ends were cut back, 1 base at V and 7 bases at J, with 11 bases in the middle. The DNA for the CDR3 is TGTGCCAGCAGCTTAGGGGCAGGGGAGGAGCAGTACTTC. The encoded protein is CASSLGAGEEQYF. The whole variable domain, filled in from reference TRBV7-8 and TRBJ2-7, reads GAGVSQSPRYKVAKRGQDVALRCDPISGHVSLFWYQQALGQGPEFLTYFQNEAQLDKSGLPSDRFFAERPEGSVSTLKIQRTQQEDSAVYLCASSLGAGEEQYFGPGTRLTVT.

This chain links TRBV7-8 with TRBJ2-7; TRBD2 matches at 10 bases. Germline V gene sequence: CDR1 SGHVS, CDR2 FQNEAQ. This CDR3 is built from 15 residues. Losses at the gene ends were 6 bases for V and 6 bases for J; bases not matched to a gene: 11. The CDR3 reads CASRPLASGGAEQYF. The CDR3 nucleotides are TGTGCCAGCAGACCCCTGGCCAGCGGGGGGGCCGAGCAGTACTTC. The whole variable domain, remainder taken from reference TRBV7-8 and TRBJ2-7, is GAGVSQSPRYKVAKRGQDVALRCDPISGHVSLFWYQQALGQGPEFLTYFQNEAQLDKSGLPSDRFFAERPEGSVSTLKIQRTQQEDSAVYLCASRPLASGGAEQYFGPGTRLTVT.